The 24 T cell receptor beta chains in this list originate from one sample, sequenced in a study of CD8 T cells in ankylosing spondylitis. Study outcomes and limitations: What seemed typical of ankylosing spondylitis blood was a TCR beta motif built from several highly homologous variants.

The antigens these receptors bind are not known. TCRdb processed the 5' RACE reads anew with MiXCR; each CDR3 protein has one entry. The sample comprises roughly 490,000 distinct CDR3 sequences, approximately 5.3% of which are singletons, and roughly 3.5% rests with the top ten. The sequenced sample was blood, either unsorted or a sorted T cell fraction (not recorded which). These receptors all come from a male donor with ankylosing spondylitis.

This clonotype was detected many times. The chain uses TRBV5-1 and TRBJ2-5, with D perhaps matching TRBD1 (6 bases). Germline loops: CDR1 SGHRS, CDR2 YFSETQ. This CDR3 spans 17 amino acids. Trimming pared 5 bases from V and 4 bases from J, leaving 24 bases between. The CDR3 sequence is CASRGDTSGFWGETQYF. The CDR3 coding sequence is TGCGCCAGCAGAGGGGACACGTCTGGGTTTTGGGGAGAGACCCAGTACTTC.

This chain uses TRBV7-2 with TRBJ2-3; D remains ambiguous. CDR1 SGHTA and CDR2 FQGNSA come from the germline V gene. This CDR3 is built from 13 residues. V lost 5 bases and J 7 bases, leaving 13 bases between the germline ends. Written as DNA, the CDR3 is TGTGCCAGCAGCCCAACGTTCCATAATACGCAGTATTTT. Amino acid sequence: CASSPTFHNTQYF.

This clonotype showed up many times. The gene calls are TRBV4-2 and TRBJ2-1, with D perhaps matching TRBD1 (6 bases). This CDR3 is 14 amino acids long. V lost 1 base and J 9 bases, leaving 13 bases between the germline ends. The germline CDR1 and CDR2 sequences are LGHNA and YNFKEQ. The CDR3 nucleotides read TGTGCCAGCAGCCAAGCCTCACAGGGACGTGAGCAGTTCTTC. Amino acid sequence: CASSQASQGREQFF.

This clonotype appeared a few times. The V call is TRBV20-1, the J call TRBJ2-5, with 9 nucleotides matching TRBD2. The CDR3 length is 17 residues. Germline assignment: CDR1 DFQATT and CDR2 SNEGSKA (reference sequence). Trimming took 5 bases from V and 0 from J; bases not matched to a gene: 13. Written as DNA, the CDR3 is TGCAGTGCTCTGGCCGTCGAGCGGGGGGACTACCAAGAGACCCAGTACTTC. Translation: CSALAVERGDYQETQYF.

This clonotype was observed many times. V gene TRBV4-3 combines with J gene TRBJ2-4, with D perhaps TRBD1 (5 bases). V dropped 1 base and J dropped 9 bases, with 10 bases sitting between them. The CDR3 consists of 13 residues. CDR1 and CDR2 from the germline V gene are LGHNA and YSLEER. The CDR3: CASSQVQGSIQYF. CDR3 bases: TGCGCCAGCAGCCAAGTCCAGGGCAGCATTCAGTACTTC.

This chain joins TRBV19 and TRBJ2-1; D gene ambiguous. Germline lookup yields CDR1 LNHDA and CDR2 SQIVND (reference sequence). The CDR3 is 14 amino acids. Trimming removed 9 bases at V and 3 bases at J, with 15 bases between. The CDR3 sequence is CASAERAYYNEQFF. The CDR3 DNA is TGTGCCAGCGCCGAAAGGGCCTACTACAATGAGCAGTTCTTC.

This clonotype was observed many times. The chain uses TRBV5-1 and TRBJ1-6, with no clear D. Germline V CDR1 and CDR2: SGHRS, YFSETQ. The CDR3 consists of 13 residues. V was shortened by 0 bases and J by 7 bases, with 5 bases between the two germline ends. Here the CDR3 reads CASSLAENSPLHF. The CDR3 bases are TGCGCCAGCAGCTTGGCCGAGAATTCACCCCTCCACTTT.

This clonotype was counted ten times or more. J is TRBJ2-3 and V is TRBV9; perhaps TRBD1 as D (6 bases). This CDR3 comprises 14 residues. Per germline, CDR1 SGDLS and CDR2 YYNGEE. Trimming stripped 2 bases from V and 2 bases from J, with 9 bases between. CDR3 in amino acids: CASSVDSFTDTQYF. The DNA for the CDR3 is TGTGCCAGCAGCGTGGACAGTTTCACAGATACGCAGTATTTT.

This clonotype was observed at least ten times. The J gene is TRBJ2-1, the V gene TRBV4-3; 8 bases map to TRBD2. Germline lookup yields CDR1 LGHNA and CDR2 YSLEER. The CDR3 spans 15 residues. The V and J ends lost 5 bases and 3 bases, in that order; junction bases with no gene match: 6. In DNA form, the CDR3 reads TGCGCCAGCAGCAACCAGCGGGAGTTCTACAATGAGCAGTTCTTC. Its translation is CASSNQREFYNEQFF.

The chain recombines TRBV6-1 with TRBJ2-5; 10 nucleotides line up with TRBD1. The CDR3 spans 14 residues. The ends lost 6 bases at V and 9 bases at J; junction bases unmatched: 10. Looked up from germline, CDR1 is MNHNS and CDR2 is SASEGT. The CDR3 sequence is CASRRAGQGWAQYF. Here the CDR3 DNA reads TGTGCCAGCAGACGTGCGGGACAGGGGTGGGCCCAGTACTTC.

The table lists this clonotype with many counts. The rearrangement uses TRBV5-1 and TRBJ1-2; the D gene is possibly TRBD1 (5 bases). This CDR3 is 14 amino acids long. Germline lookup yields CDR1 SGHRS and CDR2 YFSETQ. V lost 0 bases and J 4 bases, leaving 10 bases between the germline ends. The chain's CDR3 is CASSLGTKPYGYTF. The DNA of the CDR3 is TGCGCCAGCAGCTTGGGGACAAAGCCCTATGGCTACACCTTC.

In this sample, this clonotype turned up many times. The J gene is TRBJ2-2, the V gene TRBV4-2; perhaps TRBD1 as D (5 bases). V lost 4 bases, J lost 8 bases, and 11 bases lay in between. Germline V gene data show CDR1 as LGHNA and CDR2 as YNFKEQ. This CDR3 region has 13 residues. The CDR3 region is CASSREGVGELFF. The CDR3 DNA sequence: TGTGCCAGCAGCCGAGAAGGGGTTGGGGAGCTGTTTTTT.

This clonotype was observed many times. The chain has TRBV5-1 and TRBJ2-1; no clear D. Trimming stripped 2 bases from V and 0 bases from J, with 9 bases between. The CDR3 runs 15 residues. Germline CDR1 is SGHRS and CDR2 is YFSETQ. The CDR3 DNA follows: TGCGCCAGCAGCTTAATAACGAGCTCCTACAATGAGCAGTTCTTC. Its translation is CASSLITSSYNEQFF.

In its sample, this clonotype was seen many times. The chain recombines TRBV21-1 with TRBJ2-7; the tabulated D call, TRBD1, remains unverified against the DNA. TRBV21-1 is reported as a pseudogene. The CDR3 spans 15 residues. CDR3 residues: CASSKGGTETYEQYF. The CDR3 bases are TGTGCCAGCAGCAAGGGTGGGACAGAGACCTACGAGCAGTACTTC.

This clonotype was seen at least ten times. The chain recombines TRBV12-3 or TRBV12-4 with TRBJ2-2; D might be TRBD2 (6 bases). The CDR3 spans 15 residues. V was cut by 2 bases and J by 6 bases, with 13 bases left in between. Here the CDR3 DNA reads TGTGCCAGCAGTTTATACGTGGAGGGCCCCGGGGAGCTGTTTTTT. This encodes CASSLYVEGPGELFF.

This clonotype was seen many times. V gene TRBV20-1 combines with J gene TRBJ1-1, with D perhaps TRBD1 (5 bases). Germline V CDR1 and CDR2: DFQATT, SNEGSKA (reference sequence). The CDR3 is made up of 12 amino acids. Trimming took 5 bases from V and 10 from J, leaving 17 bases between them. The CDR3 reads CSAWGGRLRAFF. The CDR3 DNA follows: TGCAGTGCTTGGGGGGGGAGATTACGAGCTTTCTTT.

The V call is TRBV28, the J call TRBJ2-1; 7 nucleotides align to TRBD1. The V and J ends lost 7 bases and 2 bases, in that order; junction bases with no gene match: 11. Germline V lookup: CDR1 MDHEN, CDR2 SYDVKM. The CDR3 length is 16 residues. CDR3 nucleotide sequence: TGTGCCAGCAAAAGCGCCCCGGGACAGACCTACAATGAGCAGTTCTTC. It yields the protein CASKSAPGQTYNEQFF.

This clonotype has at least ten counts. The CDR3 DNA sequence: TGTGCCACCAGTGACCCCACCGGGGACCCTACCTACAATGAGCAGTTCTTC. This translates into CATSDPTGDPTYNEQFF. The chain is built from TRBV24-1 and TRBJ2-1; D may match TRBD1 or TRBD2 (5 bases each). Trimming pared 4 bases from V and 2 bases from J, leaving 17 bases between. Germline V lookup: CDR1 KGHDR, CDR2 SFDVKD. This CDR3 has 17 amino acids.

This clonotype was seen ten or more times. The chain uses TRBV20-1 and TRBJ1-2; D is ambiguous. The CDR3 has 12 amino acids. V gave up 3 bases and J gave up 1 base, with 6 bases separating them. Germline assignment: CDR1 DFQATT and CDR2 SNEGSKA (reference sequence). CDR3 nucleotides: TGCAGTGCTAGTACGATTAACTATGGCTACACCTTC. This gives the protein CSASTINYGYTF.

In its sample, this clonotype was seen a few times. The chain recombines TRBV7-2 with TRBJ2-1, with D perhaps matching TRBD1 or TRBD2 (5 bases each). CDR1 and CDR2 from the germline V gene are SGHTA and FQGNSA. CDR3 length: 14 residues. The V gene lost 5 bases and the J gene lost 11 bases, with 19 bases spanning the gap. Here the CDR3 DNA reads TGTGCCAGCAGCCAGTTTGGGACGGAACAAAAGCAGTTCTTC. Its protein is CASSQFGTEQKQFF.

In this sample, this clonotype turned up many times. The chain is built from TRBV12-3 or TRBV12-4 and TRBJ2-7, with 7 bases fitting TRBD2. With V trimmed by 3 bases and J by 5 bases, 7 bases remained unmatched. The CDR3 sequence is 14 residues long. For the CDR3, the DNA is TGTGCCAGCAGTTTGCGGGGGATTGGGAACGAGCAGTACTTC. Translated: CASSLRGIGNEQYF.

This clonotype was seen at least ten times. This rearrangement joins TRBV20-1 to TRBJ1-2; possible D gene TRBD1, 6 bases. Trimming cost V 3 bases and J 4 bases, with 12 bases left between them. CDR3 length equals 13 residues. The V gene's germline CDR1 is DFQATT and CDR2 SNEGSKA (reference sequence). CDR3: CSASGGLGYGYTF. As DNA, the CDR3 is TGCAGTGCTAGTGGGGGGCTCGGCTATGGCTACACCTTC.

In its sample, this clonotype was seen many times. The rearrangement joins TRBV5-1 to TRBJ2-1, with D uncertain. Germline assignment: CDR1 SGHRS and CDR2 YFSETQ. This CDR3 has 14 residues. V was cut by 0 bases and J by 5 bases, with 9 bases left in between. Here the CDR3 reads CASSLGVQHNEQFF. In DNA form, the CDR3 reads TGCGCCAGCAGCTTGGGGGTACAGCACAATGAGCAGTTCTTC.

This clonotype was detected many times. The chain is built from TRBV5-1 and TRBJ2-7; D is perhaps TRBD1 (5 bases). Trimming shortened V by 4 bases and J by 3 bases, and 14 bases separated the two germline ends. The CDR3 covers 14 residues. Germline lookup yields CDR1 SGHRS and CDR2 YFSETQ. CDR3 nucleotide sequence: TGCGCCAGCAGCCAAACAGGAGTGAACTACGAGCAGTACTTC. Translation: CASSQTGVNYEQYF.